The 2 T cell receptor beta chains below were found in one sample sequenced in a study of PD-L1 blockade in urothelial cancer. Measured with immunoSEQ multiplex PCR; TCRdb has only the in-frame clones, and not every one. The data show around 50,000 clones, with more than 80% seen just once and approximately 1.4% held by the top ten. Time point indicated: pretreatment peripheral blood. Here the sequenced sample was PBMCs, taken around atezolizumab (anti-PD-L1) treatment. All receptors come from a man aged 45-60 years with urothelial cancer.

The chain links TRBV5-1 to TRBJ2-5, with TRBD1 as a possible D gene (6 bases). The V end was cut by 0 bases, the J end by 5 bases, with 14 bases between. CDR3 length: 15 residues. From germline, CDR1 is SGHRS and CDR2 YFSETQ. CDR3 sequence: CASSLVQGWRETQYF. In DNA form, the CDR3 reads TGCGCCAGCAGCTTGGTACAGGGATGGCGGGAGACCCAGTACTTC. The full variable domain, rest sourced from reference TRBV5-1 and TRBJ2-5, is KAGVTQTPRYLIKTRGQQVTLSCSPISGHRSVSWYQQTPGQGLQFLFEYFSETQRNKGNFPGRFSGRQFSNSRSEMNVSTLELGDSALYLCASSLVQGWRETQYFGPGTRLLVL.

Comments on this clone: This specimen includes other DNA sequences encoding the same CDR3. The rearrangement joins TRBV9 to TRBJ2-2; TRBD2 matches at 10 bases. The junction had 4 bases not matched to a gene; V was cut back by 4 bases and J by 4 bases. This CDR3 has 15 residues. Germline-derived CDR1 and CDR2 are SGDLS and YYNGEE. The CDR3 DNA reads TGTGCCAGCAGCAAATTAGCGGGAGGCACCGGGGAGCTGTTTTTT. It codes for CASSKLAGGTGELFF.